A single sample gave rise to the 27 T cell receptor beta chains below, sequenced in a study of shared T cell receptors in the human thymus. Method: immunoSEQ multiplex PCR; TCRdb's copy keeps in-frame clones and lacks some. Seen here are 720,000 or so clones, roughly 85% observed once, and the top ten hold roughly 0.01%. The same sample was also studied in work on human thymus T cells.

The sample taken for sequencing was thymocytes. The receptors originated from a girl under three years old with a congenital heart defect.

The chain links TRBV5-5 to TRBJ1-5, with TRBD1 identical over 7 bases. This CDR3 contains 15 residues. From germline, CDR1 is SGHKS and CDR2 YYEKEE (reference sequence). Trimming removed 3 bases from V and 9 bases from J; junction bases left unmatched: 12. Here the CDR3 reads CASSSSLQGLGPQHF. The CDR3 DNA is TGTGCCAGCAGCTCCTCCTTACAGGGGCTTGGGCCCCAGCATTTT.

The chain uses TRBV28 and TRBJ1-1, with D hard to call. Trimming left V 0 bases short and J 1 base short, with 12 bases between. This CDR3 is built from 16 residues. From germline, CDR1 is MDHEN and CDR2 SYDVKM. CDR3 protein: CASSLCSPGRNTEAFF. As DNA, the CDR3 is TGTGCCAGCAGTTTATGTTCCCCGGGGAGGAACACTGAAGCTTTCTTT.

The J gene is TRBJ1-2, the V gene TRBV6-5, with 8 positions matching TRBD1. This CDR3 comprises 14 residues. Germline V gene sequence: CDR1 MNHEY, CDR2 SVGAGI. V dropped 6 bases and J dropped 3; count of bases not matched to a gene: 6. The CDR3 protein is CASSPGQGHYGYTF. In DNA form, the CDR3 reads TGTGCCAGCAGCCCAGGACAGGGTCACTATGGCTACACCTTC.

This chain connects TRBV7-2 to TRBJ2-7, with a weak D call TRBD1 (6 bases). The CDR3 consists of 18 residues. The germline CDR1 and CDR2 sequences are SGHTA and FQGNSA. Trimming left V 3 bases short and J 0 bases short, with 21 bases between. The chain's CDR3 is CASSLSNGTFTLSYEQYF. The CDR3 region has the DNA TGTGCCAGCAGCTTGTCTAACGGGACATTTACTCTCTCCTACGAGCAGTACTTC.

The chain is built from TRBV28 and TRBJ2-5, with TRBD1 identical over 8 bases. Germline CDR1 is MDHEN and CDR2 is SYDVKM. Trimming cost V 3 bases and J 2 bases; bases outside gene matches: 8. The length of the CDR3 is 16 residues. CDR3 sequence: CASSFMGQVGQETQYF. DNA for the CDR3: TGTGCCAGCAGTTTTATGGGACAGGTCGGGCAAGAGACCCAGTACTTC.

The V call is TRBV10-1, the J call TRBJ2-1; a possible D gene is TRBD1 (5 bases). The CDR3 is 16 amino acids. From germline, CDR1 is WNHNN and CDR2 SYGVQD (reference sequence). The V end was cut by 6 bases, the J end by 0 bases, with 15 bases between. CDR3 nucleotides: TGCGCCAGCAGATTCTTGGACAACAGCTCCTACAATGAGCAGTTCTTC. Its translation is CASRFLDNSSYNEQFF.

The chain joins TRBV11-3 to TRBJ2-5; the D gene is possibly TRBD1 (5 bases). Judging by the DNA end, TRBJ2-7 fits better; the J call may be wrong. Germline V CDR1 and CDR2: SGHNT, YENEEA. The CDR3 runs to 18 residues. For the CDR3, the DNA is TGTGCCAGCAGCTTAGATCGGGTTTGGCAGGGAAAAATGTACGAGCAGTACTTC. It codes for CASSLDRVWQGKMYEQYF.

The chain has TRBV5-4 and TRBJ1-1, with D maybe TRBD1 (6 bases). The CDR3 runs 15 residues. Germline loops: CDR1 SGHNT, CDR2 YYREEE (reference sequence). V was trimmed by 1 base and J by 1 base, leaving 11 bases between them. CDR3 nucleotides: TGTGCCAGCAGCTTGAAACAGGGTAAGAACACTGAAGCTTTCTTT. It is translated as CASSLKQGKNTEAFF.

This clone was seen only once. V and J are TRBV5-1 and TRBJ1-2; TRBD1 matches at 7 bases. CDR1 is SGHRS and CDR2 is YFSETQ in the germline V gene. Trimming cost V 3 bases and J 8 bases; bases outside gene matches: 4. This CDR3 spans 12 amino acids. The CDR3 protein is CASSSGGGGYTF. The CDR3 DNA sequence: TGCGCCAGCAGCTCAGGGGGTGGAGGCTACACCTTC.

The chain couples TRBV6-6 to TRBJ1-6, with D hard to call. The V gene's germline CDR1 is MNHNY and CDR2 SVGAGI (reference sequence). With 1 base removed from V and 9 bases from J, the gap between germline ends came to 16 bases. This CDR3 region has 16 residues. CDR3 coding DNA: TGTGCCAGCAGTTACTGCAACGGAGAGACGAGTTCACCCCTCCACTTT. Translated: CASSYCNGETSSPLHF.

The CDR3: CASSQATRLNQPQHF. DNA for the CDR3: TGCGCCAGCAGCCAAGCAACCCGACTTAATCAGCCCCAGCATTTT. The gene calls are TRBV4-1 and TRBJ1-5; unclear D gene. Per the germline V gene, CDR1 is MGHRA and CDR2 is YSYEKL. The CDR3 consists of 15 residues. Trimming left V 1 base short and J 4 bases short, with 11 bases between.

This clone was observed a single time. The rearrangement uses TRBV7-2 and TRBJ1-2, with D unclear. Germline V CDR1 and CDR2: SGHTA, FQGNSA. The germline V and J ends were trimmed by 3 bases and 4 bases, with 6 bases remaining between them. CDR3 size: 12 residues. This CDR3 is CASSLPGYGYTF. CDR3 nucleotide sequence: TGTGCCAGCAGCTTGCCAGGCTATGGCTACACCTTC.

The rearrangement uses TRBV28 and TRBJ2-7; TRBD1 matches at 8 bases. V gave up 5 bases and J gave up 5 bases; unmatched junction bases: 14. The CDR3 has 16 amino acids. The germline CDR1 and CDR2 sequences are MDHEN and SYDVKM. The CDR3 nucleotides are TGTGCCAGCAGTCGGACGGACAGGGTGAAGGGGCACGAGCAGTACTTC. It yields the protein CASSRTDRVKGHEQYF.

The chain joins TRBV2 to TRBJ2-1; 10 nucleotides align to TRBD2. After removal of 11 bases from V and 2 bases from J, the junction contained 6 bases not matched to a gene. The CDR3 covers 14 residues. The germline gives CDR1 SNHLY, CDR2 FYNNEI. The CDR3 nucleotides read TGTGCCCGGGCAGCGGGGGGGCCCTACAATGAGCAGTTCTTC. It codes for CARAAGGPYNEQFF.

V is TRBV7-8 and J is TRBJ2-1; the D gene is possibly TRBD2 (6 bases). The V and J ends lost 1 base and 4 bases respectively, with 11 bases between them. CDR3 size: 15 residues. Germline CDR1 is SGHVS and CDR2 is FQNEAQ. CDR3 coding DNA: TGTGCCAGCAGCTTAGTGGGAGGCAGGTACAATGAGCAGTTCTTC. It encodes CASSLVGGRYNEQFF.

This chain joins TRBV19 and TRBJ1-2, with D possibly being TRBD1 (5 bases). This CDR3 has 12 amino acids. Trimming took 4 bases from V and 4 from J, leaving 7 bases between them. Germline V lookup: CDR1 LNHDA, CDR2 SQIVND (reference sequence). The CDR3 DNA reads as TGTGCCAGTAGTAGGGGACTCTATGGCTACACCTTC. This gives the protein CASSRGLYGYTF.

The chain has TRBV2 and TRBJ1-3, with D perhaps TRBD1 (5 bases). Trimming shortened V by 4 bases and J by 0 bases, and 16 bases separated the two germline ends. The CDR3 extends over 17 amino acids. The germline V gene has CDR1 SNHLY and CDR2 FYNNEI. This CDR3 is CASSGQLWEGSGNTIYF. The CDR3 DNA follows: TGTGCCAGCAGTGGACAGTTATGGGAGGGCTCTGGAAACACCATATATTTT.

This chain connects TRBV19 to TRBJ1-1; TRBD1 matches 8 bases. J lost 3 bases, V lost 9 bases, and 12 bases had no gene match. This CDR3 has 15 residues. Germline-derived CDR1 and CDR2 are LNHDA and SQIVND (reference sequence). In nucleotides, the CDR3 is TGTGCCAGCACTATGGGGGGACAGGTGGACACTGAAGCTTTCTTT. It yields the protein CASTMGGQVDTEAFF.

This clone was observed a handful of times. V gene TRBV6-5 combines with J gene TRBJ1-1; D is uncertain. Germline-derived CDR1 and CDR2 are MNHEY and SVGAGI. The CDR3 runs to 13 residues. Trimming removed 4 bases at V and 1 base at J, with 7 bases between. CDR3 sequence: CASSSGENTEAFF. The CDR3 DNA follows: TGTGCCAGCAGTTCGGGAGAGAACACTGAAGCTTTCTTT.

This clone was counted only a few times. The rearrangement uses TRBV4-1 and TRBJ1-3; 7 nucleotides agree with TRBD1. CDR1 and CDR2 from the germline V gene are MGHRA and YSYEKL. The CDR3 is made up of 19 amino acids. J lost 5 bases, V lost 0 bases, and 16 bases had no gene match. In nucleotides, the CDR3 is TGCGCCAGCAGCCAAGAATTAGGATCGAGGGGGCATCAAAGAAACACCATATATTTT. Translating gives CASSQELGSRGHQRNTIYF.

The V call is TRBV5-6, the J call TRBJ2-7; 7 nucleotides match TRBD1. The CDR3 is made up of 15 amino acids. Unmatched junction bases numbered 5, after V lost 1 base and J lost 1 base. From germline, CDR1 is SGHDT and CDR2 YYEEEE. The CDR3 region is CASSLSGTASYEQYF. DNA of the CDR3: TGTGCCAGCAGCTTGTCCGGGACAGCATCCTACGAGCAGTACTTC.

The V call is TRBV18, the J call TRBJ1-2; D possibly corresponds to TRBD1 (6 bases). The germline V and J ends were trimmed by 1 base and 4 bases, with 16 bases remaining between them. Germline V CDR1 and CDR2: KGHSH, LQKENI. CDR3 length equals 16 residues. CDR3 coding DNA: TGTGCCAGCTCACCACTAGCCAGGGGACCAGCCTATGGCTACACCTTC. It encodes CASSPLARGPAYGYTF.

This clone was counted a single time. This chain links TRBV13 with TRBJ1-1, with D uncertain. This CDR3 has 14 residues. V was shortened by 3 bases and J by 6 bases, with 14 bases between the two germline ends. The germline gives CDR1 PRHDT, CDR2 FYEKMQ (reference sequence). The CDR3 DNA is TGTGCCAGCAGCTTCCGCGGGGAATTCGCTGAAGCTTTCTTT. Translated, it gives CASSFRGEFAEAFF.

This clone was picked up a small number of times. The chain uses TRBV6-1 and TRBJ2-3; 8 nucleotides line up with TRBD1. CDR3 length: 18 residues. Losses at the gene ends were 0 bases for V and 2 bases for J; bases not matched to a gene: 10. Germline lookup yields CDR1 MNHNS and CDR2 SASEGT. The CDR3 nucleotides are TGTGCCAGCAGTGAAGCGTGGGATTTACAGGGGGTCACAGATACGCAGTATTTT. Amino acids: CASSEAWDLQGVTDTQYF.

The V call is TRBV4-3, the J call TRBJ1-3; no clear D gene. Germline-derived CDR1 and CDR2 are LGHNA and YSLEER. This CDR3 contains 17 residues. V lost 1 base and J lost 2, with 15 bases in between. The CDR3 reads CASSQGEGGPAGNTIYF. The CDR3 nucleotides read TGCGCCAGCAGCCAAGGGGAGGGCGGCCCCGCTGGAAACACCATATATTTT.

The V call is TRBV7-3, the J call TRBJ1-1, with a possible D match to TRBD1 (5 bases). Germline V gives CDR1 SGHTA, CDR2 FQGTGA. This CDR3 is built from 16 residues. V lost 5 bases to trimming and J lost 0 bases, with 16 bases between them. CDR3: CASSPHPGLLNTEAFF. CDR3 sequence (DNA): TGTGCCAGCAGCCCCCATCCGGGACTACTGAACACTGAAGCTTTCTTT.

The chain is built from TRBV10-3 and TRBJ1-2; 9 positions agree with TRBD1. The CDR3 consists of 18 residues. V was pared by 2 bases and J by 4 bases, with 14 bases of the junction left unmatched. CDR1 and CDR2 from the germline V gene are ENHRY and SYGVKD. The chain's CDR3 is CAISEVGTGRPVLYGYTF. CDR3 DNA: TGTGCCATCAGTGAGGTGGGGACAGGGAGACCAGTCCTCTATGGCTACACCTTC.